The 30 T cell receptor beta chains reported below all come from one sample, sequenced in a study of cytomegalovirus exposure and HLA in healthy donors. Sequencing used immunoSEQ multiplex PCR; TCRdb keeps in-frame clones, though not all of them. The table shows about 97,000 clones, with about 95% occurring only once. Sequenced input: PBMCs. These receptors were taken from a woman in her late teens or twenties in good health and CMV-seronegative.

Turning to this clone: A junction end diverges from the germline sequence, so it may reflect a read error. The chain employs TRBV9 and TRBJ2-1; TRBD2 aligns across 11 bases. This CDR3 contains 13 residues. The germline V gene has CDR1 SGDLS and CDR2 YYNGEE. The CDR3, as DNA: TGTGCCAGTAGCGGGAGGGCCTTCAATGAGCAGTTCTTC. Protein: CASSGRAFNEQFF.

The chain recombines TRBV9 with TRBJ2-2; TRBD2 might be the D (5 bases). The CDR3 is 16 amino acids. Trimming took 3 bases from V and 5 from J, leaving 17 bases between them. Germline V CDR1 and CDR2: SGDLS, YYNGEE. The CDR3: CASSAYSSFGTGELFF. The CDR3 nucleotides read TGTGCCAGCAGCGCCTATTCTAGCTTCGGGACCGGGGAGCTGTTTTTT.

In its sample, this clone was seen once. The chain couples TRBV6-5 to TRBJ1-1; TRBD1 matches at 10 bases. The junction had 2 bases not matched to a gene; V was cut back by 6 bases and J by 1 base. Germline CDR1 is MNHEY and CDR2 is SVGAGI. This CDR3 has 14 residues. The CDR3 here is CASSRDRGNTEAFF. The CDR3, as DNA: TGTGCCAGCAGCCGGGACAGGGGGAACACTGAAGCTTTCTTT.

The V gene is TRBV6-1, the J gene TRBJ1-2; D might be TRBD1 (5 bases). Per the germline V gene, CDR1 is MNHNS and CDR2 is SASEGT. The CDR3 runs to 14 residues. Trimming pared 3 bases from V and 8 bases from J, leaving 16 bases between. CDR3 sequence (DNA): TGTGCCAGCAGTGATCAAAGCCAAGGGGTAGGCTACACCTTC. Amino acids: CASSDQSQGVGYTF.

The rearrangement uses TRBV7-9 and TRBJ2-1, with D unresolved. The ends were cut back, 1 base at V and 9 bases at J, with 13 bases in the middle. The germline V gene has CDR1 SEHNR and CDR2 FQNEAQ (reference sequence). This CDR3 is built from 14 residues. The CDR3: CASSLESGLGEQFF. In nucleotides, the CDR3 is TGTGCCAGCAGCTTAGAGTCCGGGTTAGGTGAGCAGTTCTTC.

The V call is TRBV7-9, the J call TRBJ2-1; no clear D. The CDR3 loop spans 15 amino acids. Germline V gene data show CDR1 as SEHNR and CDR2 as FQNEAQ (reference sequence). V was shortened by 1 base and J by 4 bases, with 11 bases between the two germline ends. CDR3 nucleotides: TGTGCCAGCAGCTTAGGGGCCTCTGATTACAATGAGCAGTTCTTC. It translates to CASSLGASDYNEQFF.

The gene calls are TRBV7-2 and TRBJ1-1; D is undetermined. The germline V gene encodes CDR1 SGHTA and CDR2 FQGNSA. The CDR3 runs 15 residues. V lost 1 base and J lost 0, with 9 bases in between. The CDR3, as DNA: TGTGCCAGCAGCTTAGGGCAGATAATGAACACTGAAGCTTTCTTT. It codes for CASSLGQIMNTEAFF.

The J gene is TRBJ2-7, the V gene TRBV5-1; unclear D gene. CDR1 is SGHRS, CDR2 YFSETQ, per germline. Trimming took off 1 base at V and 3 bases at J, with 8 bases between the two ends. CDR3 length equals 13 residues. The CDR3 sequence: CASSLRGSYEQYF. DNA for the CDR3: TGCGCCAGCAGCTTGAGAGGCAGCTACGAGCAGTACTTC. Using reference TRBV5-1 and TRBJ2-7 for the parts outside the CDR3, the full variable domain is KAGVTQTPRYLIKTRGQQVTLSCSPISGHRSVSWYQQTPGQGLQFLFEYFSETQRNKGNFPGRFSGRQFSNSRSEMNVSTLELGDSALYLCASSLRGSYEQYFGPGTRLTVT.

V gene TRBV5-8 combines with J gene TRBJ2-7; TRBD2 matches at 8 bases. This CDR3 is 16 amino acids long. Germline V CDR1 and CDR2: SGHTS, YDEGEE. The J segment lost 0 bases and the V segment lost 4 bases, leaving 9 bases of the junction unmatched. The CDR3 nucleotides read TGTGCCAGCAGCCCGGAGACTAGCGCGCGCTCCTACGAGCAGTACTTC. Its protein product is CASSPETSARSYEQYF.

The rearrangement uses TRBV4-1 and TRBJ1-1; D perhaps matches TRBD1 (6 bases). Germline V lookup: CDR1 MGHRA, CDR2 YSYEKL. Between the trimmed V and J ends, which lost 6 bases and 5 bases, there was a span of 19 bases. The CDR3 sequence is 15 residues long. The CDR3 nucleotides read TGCGCCAGCAGATACACCTGGACAGCTAGGACTGAAGCTTTCTTT. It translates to CASRYTWTARTEAFF.

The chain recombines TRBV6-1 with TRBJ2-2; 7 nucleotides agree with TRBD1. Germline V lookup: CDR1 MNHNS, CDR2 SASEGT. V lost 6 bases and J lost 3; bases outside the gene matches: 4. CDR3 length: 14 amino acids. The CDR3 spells CASRTTGDTGELFF. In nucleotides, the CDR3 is TGTGCCAGCAGAACAACAGGGGACACCGGGGAGCTGTTTTTT.

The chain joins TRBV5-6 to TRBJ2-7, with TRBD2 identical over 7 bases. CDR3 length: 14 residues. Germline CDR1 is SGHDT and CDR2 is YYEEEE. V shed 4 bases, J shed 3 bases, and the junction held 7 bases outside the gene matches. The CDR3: CASSRAGPYYEQYF. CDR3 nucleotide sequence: TGTGCCAGCAGCAGAGCGGGGCCTTACTACGAGCAGTACTTC.

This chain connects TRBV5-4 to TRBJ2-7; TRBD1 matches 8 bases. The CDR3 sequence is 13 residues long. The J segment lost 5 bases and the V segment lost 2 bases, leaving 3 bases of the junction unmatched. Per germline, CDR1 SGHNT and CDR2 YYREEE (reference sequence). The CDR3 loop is CASSFQGADEQYF. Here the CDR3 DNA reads TGTGCCAGCAGCTTTCAGGGGGCGGACGAGCAGTACTTC.

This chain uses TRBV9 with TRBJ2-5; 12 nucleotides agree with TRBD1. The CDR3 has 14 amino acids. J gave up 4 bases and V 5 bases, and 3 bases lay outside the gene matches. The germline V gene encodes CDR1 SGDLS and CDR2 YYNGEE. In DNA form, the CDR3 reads TGTGCCAGCAGAGGGACAGGGGGCGGAGAGACCCAGTACTTC. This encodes CASRGTGGGETQYF. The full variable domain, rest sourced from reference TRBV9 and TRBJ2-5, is DSGVTQTPKHLITATGQRVTLRCSPRSGDLSVYWYQQSLDQGLQFLIQYYNGEERAKGNILERFSAQQFPDLHSELNLSSLELGDSALYFCASRGTGGGETQYFGPGTRLLVL.

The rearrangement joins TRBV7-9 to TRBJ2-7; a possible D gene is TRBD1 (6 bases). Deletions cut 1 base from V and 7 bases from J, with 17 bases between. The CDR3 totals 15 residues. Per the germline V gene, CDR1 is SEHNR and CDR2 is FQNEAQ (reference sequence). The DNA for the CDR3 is TGTGCCAGCAGCTTAGGACAGGCCGGGTTTTGGGAGCAGTACTTC. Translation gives CASSLGQAGFWEQYF. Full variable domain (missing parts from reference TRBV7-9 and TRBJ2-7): DTGVSQNPRHKITKRGQNVTFRCDPISEHNRLYWYRQTLGQGPEFLTYFQNEAQLEKSRLLSDRFSAERPKGSFSTLEIQRTEQGDSAMYLCASSLGQAGFWEQYFGPGTRLTVT.

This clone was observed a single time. CDR3 in DNA: TGTGCCAGCAGTGGGACAACTAACTATGGCTACACCTTC. This sequence encodes CASSGTTNYGYTF. The rearrangement links TRBV27 to TRBJ1-2; TRBD1 is a possible D gene (6 bases). The germline V and J ends were trimmed by 5 bases and 0 bases, with 7 bases remaining between them. CDR3 length equals 13 residues. From germline, CDR1 is MNHEY and CDR2 SMNVEV (reference sequence).

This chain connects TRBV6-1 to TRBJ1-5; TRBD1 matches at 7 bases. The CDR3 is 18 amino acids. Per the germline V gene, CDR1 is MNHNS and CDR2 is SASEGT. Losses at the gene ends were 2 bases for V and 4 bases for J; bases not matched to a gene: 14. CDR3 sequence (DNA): TGTGCCAGCAGTGAAACGTCAGGGGGTCCGATCTGGAATCAGCCCCAGCATTTT. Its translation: CASSETSGGPIWNQPQHF.

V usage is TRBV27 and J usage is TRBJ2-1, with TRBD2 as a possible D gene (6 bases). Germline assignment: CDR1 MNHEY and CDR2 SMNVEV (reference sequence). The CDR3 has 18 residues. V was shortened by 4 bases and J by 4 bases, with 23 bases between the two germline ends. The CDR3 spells CASSSFFSPGDDYNEQFF. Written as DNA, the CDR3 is TGTGCCAGCAGTTCTTTTTTTTCTCCGGGAGATGATTACAATGAGCAGTTCTTC.

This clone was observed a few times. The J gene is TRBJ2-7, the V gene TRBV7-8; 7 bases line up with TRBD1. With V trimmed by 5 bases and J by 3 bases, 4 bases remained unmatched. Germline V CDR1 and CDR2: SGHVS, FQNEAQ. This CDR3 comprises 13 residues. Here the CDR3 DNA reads TGTGCCAGCAGCGGGCAGGGGGACTACGAGCAGTACTTC. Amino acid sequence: CASSGQGDYEQYF.

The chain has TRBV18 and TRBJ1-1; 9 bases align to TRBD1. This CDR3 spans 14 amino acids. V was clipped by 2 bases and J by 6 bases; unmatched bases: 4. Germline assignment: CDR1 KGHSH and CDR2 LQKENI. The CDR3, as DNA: TGTGCCAGCTCACCAGGGACAGGGAGCCCTGAAGCTTTCTTT. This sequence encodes CASSPGTGSPEAFF.

Written as DNA, the CDR3 is TGTGCCAGCAGCGAGGGGGCCGGGACAGGGCGCCTTCACACCTTC. Its translation: CASSEGAGTGRLHTF. J is TRBJ1-2 and V is TRBV7-2, with 9 bases lining up with TRBD1. Germline values: CDR1 SGHTA, CDR2 FQGNSA. With 5 bases clipped from V and 12 bases from J, the junction kept 16 bases outside the gene matches. The CDR3 has 15 amino acids.

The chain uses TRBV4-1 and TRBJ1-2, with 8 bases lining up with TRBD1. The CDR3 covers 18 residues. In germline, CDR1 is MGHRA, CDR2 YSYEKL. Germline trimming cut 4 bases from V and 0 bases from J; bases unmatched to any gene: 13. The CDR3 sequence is CASSPLGQGRSANYGYTF. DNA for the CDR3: TGCGCCAGCAGCCCGCTCGGACAGGGCAGATCGGCTAACTATGGCTACACCTTC.

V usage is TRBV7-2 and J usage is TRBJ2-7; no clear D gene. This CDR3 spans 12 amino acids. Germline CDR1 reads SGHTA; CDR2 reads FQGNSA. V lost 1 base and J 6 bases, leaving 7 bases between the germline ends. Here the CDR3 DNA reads TGTGCCAGCAGCTTAGAGCTAGGCGAGCAGTACTTC. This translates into CASSLELGEQYF.

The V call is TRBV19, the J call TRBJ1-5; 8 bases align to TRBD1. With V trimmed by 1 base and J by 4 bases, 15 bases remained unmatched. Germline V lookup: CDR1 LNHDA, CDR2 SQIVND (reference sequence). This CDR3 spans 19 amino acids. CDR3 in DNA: TGTGCCAGTAGTATAGGATGGCAGGGGGCGAACCTCATTAATCAGCCCCAGCATTTT. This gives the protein CASSIGWQGANLINQPQHF.

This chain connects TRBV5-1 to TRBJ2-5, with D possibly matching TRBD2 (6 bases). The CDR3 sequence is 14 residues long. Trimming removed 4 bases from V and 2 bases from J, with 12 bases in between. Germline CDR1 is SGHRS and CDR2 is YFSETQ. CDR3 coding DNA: TGCGCCAGCAGCAGGATCCGGGAGCAAGAGACCCAGTACTTC. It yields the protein CASSRIREQETQYF.

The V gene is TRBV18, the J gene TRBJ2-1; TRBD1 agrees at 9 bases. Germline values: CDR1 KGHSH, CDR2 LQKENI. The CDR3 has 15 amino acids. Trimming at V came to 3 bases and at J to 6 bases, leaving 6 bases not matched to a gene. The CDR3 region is CASSPKTGGSNEQFF. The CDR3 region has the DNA TGTGCCAGCTCACCGAAGACAGGGGGATCCAATGAGCAGTTCTTC.

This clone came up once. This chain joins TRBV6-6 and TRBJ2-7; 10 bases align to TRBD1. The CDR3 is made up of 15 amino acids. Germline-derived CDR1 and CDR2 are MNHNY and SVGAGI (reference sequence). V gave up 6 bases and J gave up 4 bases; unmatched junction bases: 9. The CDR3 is CASRTTGGNVYEQYF. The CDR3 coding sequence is TGTGCCAGCAGGACGACAGGGGGCAATGTGTACGAGCAGTACTTC.

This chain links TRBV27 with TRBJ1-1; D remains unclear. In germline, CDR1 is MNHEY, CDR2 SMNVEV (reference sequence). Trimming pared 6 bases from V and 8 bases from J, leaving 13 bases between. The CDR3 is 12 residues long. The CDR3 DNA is TGTGCCAGCAGCAGACATCGCGGGGAAGCTTTCTTT. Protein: CASSRHRGEAFF.

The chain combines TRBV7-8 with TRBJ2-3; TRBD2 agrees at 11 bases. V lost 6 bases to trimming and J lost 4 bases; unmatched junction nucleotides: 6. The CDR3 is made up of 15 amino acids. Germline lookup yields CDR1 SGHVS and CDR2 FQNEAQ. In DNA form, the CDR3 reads TGTGCCAGCAGTTCTACTAGCGGGAGATCAGATACGCAGTATTTT. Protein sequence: CASSSTSGRSDTQYF.

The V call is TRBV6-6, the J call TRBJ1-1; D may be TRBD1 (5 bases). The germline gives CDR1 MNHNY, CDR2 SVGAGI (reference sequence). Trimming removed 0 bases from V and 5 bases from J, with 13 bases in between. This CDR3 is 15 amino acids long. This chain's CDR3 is CASSYSSQGGTEAFF. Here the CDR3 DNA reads TGTGCCAGCAGTTACTCGTCCCAGGGAGGGACTGAAGCTTTCTTT.